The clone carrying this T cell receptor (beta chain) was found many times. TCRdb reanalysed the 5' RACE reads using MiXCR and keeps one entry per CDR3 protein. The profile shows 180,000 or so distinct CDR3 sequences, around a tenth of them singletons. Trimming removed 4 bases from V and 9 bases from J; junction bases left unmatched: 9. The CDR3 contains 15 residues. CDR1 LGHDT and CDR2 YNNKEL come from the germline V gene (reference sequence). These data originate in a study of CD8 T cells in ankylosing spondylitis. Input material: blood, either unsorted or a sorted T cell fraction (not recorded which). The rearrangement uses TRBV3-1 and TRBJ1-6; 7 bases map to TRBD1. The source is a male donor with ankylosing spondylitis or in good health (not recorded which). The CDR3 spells CASSLRQGEGSPLHF. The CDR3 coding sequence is TGTGCCAGCAGCCTCCGACAGGGAGAGGGTTCACCCCTCCACTTT.